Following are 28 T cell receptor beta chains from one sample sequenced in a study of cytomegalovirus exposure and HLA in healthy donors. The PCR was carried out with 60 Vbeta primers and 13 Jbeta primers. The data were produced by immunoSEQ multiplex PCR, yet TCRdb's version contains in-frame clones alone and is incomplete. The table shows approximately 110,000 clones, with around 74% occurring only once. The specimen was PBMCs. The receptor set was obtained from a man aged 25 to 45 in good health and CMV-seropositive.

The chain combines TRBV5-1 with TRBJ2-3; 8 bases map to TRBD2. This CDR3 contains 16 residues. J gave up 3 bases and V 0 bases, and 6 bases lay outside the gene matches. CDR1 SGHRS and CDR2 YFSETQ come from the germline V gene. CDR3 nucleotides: TGCGCCAGCAGCTTGGAGTTTACTAGCGGAACAGATACGCAGTATTTT. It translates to CASSLEFTSGTDTQYF.

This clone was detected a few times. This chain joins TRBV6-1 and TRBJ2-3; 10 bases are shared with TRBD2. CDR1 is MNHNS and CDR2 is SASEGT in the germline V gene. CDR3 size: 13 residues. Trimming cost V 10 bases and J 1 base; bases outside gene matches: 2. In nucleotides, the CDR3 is TGTGCCACTAGCGGGGGTGGCACAGATACGCAGTATTTT. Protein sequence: CATSGGGTDTQYF.

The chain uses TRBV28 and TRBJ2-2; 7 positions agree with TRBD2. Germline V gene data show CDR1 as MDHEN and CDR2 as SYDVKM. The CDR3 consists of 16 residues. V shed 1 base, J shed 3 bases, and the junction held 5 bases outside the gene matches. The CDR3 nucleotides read TGTGCCAGCAGTTTATCGCGGACTAGACACACCGGGGAGCTGTTTTTT. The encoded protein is CASSLSRTRHTGELFF.

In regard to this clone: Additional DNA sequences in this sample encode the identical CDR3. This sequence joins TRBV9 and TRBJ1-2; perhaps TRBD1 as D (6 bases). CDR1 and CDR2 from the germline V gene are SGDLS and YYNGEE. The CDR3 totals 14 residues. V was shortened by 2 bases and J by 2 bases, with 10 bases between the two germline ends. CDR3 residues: CASSVGTGNYGYTF. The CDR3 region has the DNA TGTGCCAGCAGCGTTGGAACAGGGAACTATGGCTACACCTTC.

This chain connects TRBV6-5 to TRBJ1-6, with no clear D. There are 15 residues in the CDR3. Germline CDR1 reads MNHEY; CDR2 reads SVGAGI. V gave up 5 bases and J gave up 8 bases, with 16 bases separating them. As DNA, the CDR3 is TGTGCCAGCAGTCTCTCTCGGCCCGCGGATTCACCCCTCCACTTT. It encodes CASSLSRPADSPLHF.

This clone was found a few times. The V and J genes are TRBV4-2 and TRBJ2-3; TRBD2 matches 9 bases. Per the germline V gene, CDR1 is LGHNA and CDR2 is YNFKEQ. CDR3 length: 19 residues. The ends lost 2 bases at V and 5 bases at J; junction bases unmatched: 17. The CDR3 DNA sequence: TGTGCCAGCAGCCAACTAAACAGCGGGGGGCCTCCGGGGAGAGATACGCAGTATTTT. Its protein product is CASSQLNSGGPPGRDTQYF.

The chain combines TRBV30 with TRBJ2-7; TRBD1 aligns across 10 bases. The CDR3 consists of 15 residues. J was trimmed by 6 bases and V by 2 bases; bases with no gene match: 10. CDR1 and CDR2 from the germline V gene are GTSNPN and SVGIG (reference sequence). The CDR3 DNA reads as TGTGCCTGGAGTTACTCAGGGACAGGGGAGCGCGAGCAGTACTTC. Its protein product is CAWSYSGTGEREQYF.

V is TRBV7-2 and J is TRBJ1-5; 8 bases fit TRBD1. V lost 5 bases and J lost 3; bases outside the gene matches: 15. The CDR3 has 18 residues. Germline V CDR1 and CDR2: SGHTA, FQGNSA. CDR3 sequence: CASSLTGTGYFSNQPQHF. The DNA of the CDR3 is TGTGCCAGCAGCCTAACCGGGACAGGATATTTCTCCAATCAGCCCCAGCATTTT.

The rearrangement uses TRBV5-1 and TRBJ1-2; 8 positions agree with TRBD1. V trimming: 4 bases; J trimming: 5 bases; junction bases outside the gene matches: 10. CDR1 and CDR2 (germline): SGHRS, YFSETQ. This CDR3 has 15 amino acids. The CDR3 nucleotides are TGCGCCAGCAGCGTCTCCGGGACAGGAAGGTATGGCTACACCTTC. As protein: CASSVSGTGRYGYTF.

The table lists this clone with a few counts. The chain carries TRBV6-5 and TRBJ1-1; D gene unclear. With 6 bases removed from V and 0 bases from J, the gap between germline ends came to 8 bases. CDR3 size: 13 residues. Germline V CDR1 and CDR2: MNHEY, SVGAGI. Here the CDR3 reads CASRPDLNTEAFF. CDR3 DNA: TGTGCCAGCAGGCCAGACTTGAACACTGAAGCTTTCTTT.

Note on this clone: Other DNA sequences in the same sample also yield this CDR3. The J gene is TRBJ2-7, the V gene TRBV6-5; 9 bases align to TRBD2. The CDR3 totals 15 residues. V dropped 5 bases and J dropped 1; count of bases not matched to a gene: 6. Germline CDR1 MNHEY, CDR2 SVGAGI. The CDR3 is CASSQSAGGSYEQYF. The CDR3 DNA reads TGTGCCAGCAGTCAATCGGCGGGGGGGTCCTACGAGCAGTACTTC.

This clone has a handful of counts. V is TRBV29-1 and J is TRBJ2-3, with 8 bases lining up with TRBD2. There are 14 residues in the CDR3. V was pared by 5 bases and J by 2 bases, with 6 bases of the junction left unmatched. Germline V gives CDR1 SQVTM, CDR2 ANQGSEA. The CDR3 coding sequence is TGCAGCGTTTCAACTAGCGGCAACACAGATACGCAGTATTTT. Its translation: CSVSTSGNTDTQYF.

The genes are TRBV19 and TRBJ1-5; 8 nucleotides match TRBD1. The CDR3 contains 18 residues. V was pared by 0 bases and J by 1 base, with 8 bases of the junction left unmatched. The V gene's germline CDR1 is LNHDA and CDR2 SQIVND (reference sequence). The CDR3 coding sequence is TGTGCCAGTAGTATAGAACGCTCAGGGGGCCCAAGCAATCAGCCCCAGCATTTT. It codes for CASSIERSGGPSNQPQHF.

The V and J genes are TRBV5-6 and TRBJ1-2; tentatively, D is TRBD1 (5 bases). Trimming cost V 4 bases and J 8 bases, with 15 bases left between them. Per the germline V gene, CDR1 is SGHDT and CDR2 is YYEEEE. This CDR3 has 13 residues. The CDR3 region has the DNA TGTGCCAGCAGCCCCAGACAGCCTATAGGCTACACCTTC. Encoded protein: CASSPRQPIGYTF.

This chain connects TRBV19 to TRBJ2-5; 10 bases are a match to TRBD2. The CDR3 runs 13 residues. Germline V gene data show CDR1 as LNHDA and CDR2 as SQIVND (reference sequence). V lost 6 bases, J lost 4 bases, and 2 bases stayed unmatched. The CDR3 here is CASRLAGTETQYF. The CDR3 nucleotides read TGTGCCAGTAGACTAGCGGGGACAGAGACCCAGTACTTC.

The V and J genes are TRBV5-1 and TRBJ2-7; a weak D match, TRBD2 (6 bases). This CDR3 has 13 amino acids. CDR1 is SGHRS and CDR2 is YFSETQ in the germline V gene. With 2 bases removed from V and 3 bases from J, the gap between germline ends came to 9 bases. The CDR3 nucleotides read TGCGCCAGCAGCTTACGGGGAGGCTACGAGCAGTACTTC. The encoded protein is CASSLRGGYEQYF.

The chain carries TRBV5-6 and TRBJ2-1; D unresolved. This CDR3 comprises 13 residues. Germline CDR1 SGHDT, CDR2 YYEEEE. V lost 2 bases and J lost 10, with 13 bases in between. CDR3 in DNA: TGTGCCAGCAGCTTTGGCGGAGCTATCGAGCAGTTCTTC. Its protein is CASSFGGAIEQFF. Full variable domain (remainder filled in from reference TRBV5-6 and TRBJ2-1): DAGVTQSPTHLIKTRGQQVTLRCSPKSGHDTVSWYQQALGQGPQFIFQYYEEEERQRGNFPDRFSGHQFPNYSSELNVNALLLGDSALYLCASSFGGAIEQFFGPGTRLTVL.

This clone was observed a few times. The CDR3 spells CASKIAGATQETQYF. The CDR3 DNA reads TGTGCCAGCAAGATAGCGGGGGCCACTCAAGAGACCCAGTACTTC. This sequence joins TRBV28 and TRBJ2-5; 9 bases match TRBD2. The trim removed 7 bases at V and 2 bases at J, leaving 8 bases unmatched. Germline V CDR1 and CDR2: MDHEN, SYDVKM. The CDR3 sequence is 15 residues long.

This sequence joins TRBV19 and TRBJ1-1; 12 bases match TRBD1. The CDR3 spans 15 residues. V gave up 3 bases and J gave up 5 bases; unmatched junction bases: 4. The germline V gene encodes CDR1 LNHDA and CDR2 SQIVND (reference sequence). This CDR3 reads CASSMGQGARTEAFF. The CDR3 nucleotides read TGTGCCAGTAGTATGGGACAGGGGGCAAGGACTGAAGCTTTCTTT.

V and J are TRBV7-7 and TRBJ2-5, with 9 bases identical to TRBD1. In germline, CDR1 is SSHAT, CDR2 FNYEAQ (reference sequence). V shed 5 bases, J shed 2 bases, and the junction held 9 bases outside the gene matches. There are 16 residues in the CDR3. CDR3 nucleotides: TGTGCCAGCAGCCGAGGACAGGGGAGAGGTCAAGAGACCCAGTACTTC. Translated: CASSRGQGRGQETQYF. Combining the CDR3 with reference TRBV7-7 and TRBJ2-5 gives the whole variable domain GAGVSQSPRYKVTKRGQDVTLRCDPISSHATLYWYQQALGQGPEFLTYFNYEAQPDKSGLPSDRFSAERPEGSISTLTIQRTEQRDSAMYRCASSRGQGRGQETQYFGPGTRLLVL.

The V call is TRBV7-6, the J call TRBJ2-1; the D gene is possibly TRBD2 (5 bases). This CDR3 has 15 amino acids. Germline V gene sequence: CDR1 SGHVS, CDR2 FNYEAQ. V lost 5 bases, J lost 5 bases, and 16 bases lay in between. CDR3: CASSQDFSPHNEQFF. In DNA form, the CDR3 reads TGTGCCAGCAGCCAGGACTTCTCTCCCCACAATGAGCAGTTCTTC. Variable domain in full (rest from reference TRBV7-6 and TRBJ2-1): GAGVSQSPRYKVTKRGQDVALRCDPISGHVSLYWYRQALGQGPEFLTYFNYEAQQDKSGLPNDRFSAERPEGSISTLTIQRTEQRDSAMYRCASSQDFSPHNEQFFGPGTRLTVL.

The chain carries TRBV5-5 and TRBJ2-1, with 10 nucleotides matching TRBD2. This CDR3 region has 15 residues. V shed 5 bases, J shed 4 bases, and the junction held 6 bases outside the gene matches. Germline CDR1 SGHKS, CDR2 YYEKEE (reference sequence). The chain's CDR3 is CASSFLAGEYNEQFF. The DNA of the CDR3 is TGTGCCAGCAGTTTTCTAGCGGGGGAGTACAATGAGCAGTTCTTC.

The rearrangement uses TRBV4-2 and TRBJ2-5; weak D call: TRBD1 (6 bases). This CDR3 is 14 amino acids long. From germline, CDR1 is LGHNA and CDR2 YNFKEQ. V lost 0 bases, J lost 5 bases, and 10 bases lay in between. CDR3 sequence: CASSQDRGEETQYF. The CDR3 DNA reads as TGTGCCAGCAGCCAAGACAGGGGCGAGGAGACCCAGTACTTC.

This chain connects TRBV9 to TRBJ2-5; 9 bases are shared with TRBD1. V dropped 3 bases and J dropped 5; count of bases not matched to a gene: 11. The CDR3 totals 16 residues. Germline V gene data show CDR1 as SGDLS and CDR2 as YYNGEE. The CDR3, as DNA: TGTGCCAGCAGCGGACAGGGGGGACGTCCCGGTGAGACCCAGTACTTC. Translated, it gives CASSGQGGRPGETQYF.

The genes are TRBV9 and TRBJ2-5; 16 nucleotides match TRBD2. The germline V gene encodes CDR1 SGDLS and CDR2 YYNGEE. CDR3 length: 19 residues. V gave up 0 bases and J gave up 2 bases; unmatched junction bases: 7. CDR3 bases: TGTGCCAGCAGCGTAGTCCCGACGGGACTAGCGGGGGGGCAAGAGACCCAGTACTTC. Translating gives CASSVVPTGLAGGQETQYF.

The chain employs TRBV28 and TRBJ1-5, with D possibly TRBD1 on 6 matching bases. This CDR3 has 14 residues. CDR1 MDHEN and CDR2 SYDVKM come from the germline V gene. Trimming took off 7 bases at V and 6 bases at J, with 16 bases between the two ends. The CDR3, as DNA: TGTGCCAGCACTCCAGCAGGGGAGAGTCAGCCCCAGCATTTT. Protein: CASTPAGESQPQHF.

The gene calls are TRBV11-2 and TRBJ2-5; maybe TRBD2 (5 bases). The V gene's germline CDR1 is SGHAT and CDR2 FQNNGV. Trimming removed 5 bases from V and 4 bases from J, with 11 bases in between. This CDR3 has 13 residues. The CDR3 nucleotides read TGTGCCAGCAGCCGGACTCGGAGAGAGACCCAGTACTTC. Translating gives CASSRTRRETQYF.

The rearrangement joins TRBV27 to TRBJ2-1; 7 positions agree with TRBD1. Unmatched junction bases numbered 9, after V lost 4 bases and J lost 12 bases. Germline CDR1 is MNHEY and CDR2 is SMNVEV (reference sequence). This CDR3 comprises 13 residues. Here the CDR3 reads CASSSYMDRPQFF. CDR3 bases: TGTGCCAGCAGTTCCTACATGGACAGGCCGCAGTTCTTC.